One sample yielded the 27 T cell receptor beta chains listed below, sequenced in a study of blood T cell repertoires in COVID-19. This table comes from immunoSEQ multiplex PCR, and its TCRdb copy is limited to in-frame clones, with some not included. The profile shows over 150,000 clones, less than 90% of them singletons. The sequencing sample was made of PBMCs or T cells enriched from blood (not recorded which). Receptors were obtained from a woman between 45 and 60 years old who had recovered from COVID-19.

The chain's CDR3 is CSVEVAGGNQPQHF. CDR3 sequence (DNA): TGCAGCGTTGAGGTGGCAGGGGGAAATCAGCCCCAGCATTTT. The chain has TRBV29-1 and TRBJ1-5; 7 bases are a match to TRBD1. This CDR3 region has 14 residues. The germline CDR1 and CDR2 sequences are SQVTM and ANQGSEA. Trimming at V came to 3 bases and at J to 4 bases, leaving 6 bases not matched to a gene.

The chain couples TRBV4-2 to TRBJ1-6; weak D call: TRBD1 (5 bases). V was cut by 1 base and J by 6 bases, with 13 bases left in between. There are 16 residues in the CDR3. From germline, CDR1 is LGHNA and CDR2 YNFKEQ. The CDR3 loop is CASSQGWQGVNSPLHF. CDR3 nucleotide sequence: TGTGCCAGCAGCCAAGGGTGGCAGGGCGTTAATTCACCCCTCCACTTT.

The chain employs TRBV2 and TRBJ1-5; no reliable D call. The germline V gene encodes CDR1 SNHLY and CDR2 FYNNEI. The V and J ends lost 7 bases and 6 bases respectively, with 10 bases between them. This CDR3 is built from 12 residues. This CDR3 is CASTDGGQPQHF. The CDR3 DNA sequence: TGTGCCAGCACCGACGGCGGTCAGCCCCAGCATTTT.

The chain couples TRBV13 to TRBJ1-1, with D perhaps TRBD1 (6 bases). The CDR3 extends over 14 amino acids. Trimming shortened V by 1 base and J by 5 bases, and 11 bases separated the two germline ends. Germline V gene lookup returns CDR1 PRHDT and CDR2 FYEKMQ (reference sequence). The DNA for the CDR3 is TGTGCCAGCAGCTTAGCGAAAAGGGGGACTGAAGCTTTCTTT. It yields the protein CASSLAKRGTEAFF.

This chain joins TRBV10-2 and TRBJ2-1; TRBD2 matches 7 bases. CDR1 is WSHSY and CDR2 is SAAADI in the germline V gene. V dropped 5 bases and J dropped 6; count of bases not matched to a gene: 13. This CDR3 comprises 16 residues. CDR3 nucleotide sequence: TGCGCCAGCAGTAGCGGGGACGGAGGACCCCCCAATGAGCAGTTCTTC. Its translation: CASSSGDGGPPNEQFF.

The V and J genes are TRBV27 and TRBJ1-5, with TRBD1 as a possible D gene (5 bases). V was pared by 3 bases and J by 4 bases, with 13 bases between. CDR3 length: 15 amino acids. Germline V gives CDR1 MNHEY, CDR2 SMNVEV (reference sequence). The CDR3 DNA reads TGTGCCAGCAGTTTGGATTGGGGGGGTAATCAGCCCCAGCATTTT. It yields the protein CASSLDWGGNQPQHF.

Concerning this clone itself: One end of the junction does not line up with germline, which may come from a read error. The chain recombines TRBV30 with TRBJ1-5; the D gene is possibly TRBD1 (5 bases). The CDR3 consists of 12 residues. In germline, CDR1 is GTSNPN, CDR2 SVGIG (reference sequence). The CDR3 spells CAWSVLQGPIGF. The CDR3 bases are TGTGCCTGGAGTGTACTTCAGGGTCCGATCGGTTTT.

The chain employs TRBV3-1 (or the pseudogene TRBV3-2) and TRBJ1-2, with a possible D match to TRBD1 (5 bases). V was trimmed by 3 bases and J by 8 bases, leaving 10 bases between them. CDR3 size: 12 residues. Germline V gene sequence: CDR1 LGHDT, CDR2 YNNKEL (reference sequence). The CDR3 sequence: CASSHAGRGYTF. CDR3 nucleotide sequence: TGTGCCAGCAGCCACGCGGGGCGAGGCTACACCTTC.

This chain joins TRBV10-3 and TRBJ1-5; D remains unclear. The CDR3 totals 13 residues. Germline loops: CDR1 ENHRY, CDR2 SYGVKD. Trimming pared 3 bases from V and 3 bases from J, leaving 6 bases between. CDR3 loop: CAISDSDNQPQHF. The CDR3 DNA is TGTGCCATCAGTGACAGTGACAATCAGCCCCAGCATTTT.

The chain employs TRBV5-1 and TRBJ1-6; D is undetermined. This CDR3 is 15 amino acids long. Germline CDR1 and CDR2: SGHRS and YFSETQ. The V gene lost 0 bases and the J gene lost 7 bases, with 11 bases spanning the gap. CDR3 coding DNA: TGCGCCAGCAGCTTGGTTGGGTCGAGGAATTCACCCCTCCACTTT. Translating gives CASSLVGSRNSPLHF.

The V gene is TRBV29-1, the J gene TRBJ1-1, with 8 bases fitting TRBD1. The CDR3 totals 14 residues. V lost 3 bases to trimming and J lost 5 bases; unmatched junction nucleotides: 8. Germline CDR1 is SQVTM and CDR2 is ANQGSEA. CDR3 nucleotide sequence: TGCAGCGTTGAGACCAGGACAGGGAGAACTGAAGCTTTCTTT. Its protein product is CSVETRTGRTEAFF.

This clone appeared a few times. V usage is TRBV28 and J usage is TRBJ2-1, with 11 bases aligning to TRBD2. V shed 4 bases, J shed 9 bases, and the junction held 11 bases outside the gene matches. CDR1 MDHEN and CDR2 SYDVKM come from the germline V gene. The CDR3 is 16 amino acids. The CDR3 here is CASSSLTSGIRVEQFF. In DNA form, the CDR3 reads TGTGCCAGCAGTTCACTGACTAGCGGGATCAGGGTTGAGCAGTTCTTC.

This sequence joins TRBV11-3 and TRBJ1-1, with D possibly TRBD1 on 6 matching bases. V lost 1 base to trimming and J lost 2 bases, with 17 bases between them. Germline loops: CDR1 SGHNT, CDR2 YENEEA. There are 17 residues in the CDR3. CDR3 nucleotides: TGTGCCAGCAGCTTAGTGGCTTTCGGACAGCTTAACACTGAAGCTTTCTTT. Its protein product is CASSLVAFGQLNTEAFF. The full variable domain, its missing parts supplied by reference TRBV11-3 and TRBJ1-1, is EAGVVQSPRYKIIEKKQPVAFWCNPISGHNTLYWYLQNLGQGPELLIRYENEEAVDDSQLPKDRFSAERLKGVDSTLKIQPAELGDSAVYLCASSLVAFGQLNTEAFFGQGTRLTVV.

CDR3 nucleotide sequence: TGCGCCAGCAGTCGTATTACGGGAGATGGTACCGGGGAGCTGTTTTTT. It translates to CASSRITGDGTGELFF. The rearrangement joins TRBV10-1 to TRBJ2-2; D is perhaps TRBD2 (6 bases). The germline V gene encodes CDR1 WNHNN and CDR2 SYGVQD (reference sequence). Trimming removed 5 bases from V and 5 bases from J, with 18 bases in between. The CDR3 contains 16 residues.

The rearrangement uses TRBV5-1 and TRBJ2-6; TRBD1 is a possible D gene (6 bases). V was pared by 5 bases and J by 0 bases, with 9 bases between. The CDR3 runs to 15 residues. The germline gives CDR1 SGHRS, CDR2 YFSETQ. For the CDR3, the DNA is TGCGCCAGCAGGGACAGCATCTCTGGGGCCAACGTCCTGACTTTC. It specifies CASRDSISGANVLTF.

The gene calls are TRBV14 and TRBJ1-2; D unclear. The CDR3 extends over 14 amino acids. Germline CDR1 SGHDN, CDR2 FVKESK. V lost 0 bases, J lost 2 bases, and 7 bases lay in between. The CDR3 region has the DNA TGTGCCAGCAGCCAAGAGGGCAGAAACTATGGCTACACCTTC. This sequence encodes CASSQEGRNYGYTF.

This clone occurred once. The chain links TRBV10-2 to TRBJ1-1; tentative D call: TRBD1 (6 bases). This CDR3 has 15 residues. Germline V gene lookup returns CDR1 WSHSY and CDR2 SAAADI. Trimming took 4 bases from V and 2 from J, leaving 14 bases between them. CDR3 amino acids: CASSAGDAVNTEAFF. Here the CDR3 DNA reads TGCGCCAGCAGTGCAGGGGACGCCGTAAACACTGAAGCTTTCTTT.

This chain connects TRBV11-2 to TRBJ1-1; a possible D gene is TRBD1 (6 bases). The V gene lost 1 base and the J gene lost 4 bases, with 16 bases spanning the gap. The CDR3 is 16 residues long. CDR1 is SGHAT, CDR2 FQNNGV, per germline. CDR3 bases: TGTGCCAGCAGCTTAGGGCCCCAGGGGCAGCTCACTGAAGCTTTCTTT. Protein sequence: CASSLGPQGQLTEAFF.

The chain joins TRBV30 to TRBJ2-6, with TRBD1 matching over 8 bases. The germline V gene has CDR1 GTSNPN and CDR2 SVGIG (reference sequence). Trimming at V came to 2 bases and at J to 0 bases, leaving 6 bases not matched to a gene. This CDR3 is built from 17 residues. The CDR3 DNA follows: TGTGCCTGGAGTAGGGACAGGCGGAGCTCTGGGGCCAACGTCCTGACTTTC. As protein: CAWSRDRRSSGANVLTF.

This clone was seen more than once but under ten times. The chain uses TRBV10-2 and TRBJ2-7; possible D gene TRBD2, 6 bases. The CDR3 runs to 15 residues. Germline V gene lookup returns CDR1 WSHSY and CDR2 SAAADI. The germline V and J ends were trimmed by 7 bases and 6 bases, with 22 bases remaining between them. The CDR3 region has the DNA TGCGCCAGCACCCCCCCGGGGGACGGGCCTGGCGAGCAGTACTTC. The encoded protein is CASTPPGDGPGEQYF.

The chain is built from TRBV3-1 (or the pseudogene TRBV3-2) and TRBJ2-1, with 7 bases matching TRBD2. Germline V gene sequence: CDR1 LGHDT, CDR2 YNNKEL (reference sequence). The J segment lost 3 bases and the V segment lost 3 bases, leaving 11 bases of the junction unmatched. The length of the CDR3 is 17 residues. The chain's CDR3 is CASSQGGGGLGYNEQFF. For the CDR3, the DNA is TGTGCCAGCAGCCAGGGCGGGGGAGGGCTTGGCTACAATGAGCAGTTCTTC.

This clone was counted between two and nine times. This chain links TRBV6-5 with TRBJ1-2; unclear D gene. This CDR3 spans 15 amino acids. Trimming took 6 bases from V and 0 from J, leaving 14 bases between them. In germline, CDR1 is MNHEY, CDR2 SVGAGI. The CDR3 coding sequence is TGTGCCAGCAGACCTAACAGAGGGCCTAACTATGGCTACACCTTC. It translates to CASRPNRGPNYGYTF.

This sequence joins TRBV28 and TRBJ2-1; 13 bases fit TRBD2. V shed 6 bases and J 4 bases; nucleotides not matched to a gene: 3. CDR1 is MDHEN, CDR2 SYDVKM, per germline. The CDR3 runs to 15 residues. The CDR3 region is CASRPTSGGYNEQFF. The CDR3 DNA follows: TGTGCCAGCAGGCCGACTAGCGGGGGGTACAATGAGCAGTTCTTC. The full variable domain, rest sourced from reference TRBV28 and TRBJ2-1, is DVKVTQSSRYLVKRTGEKVFLECVQDMDHENMFWYRQDPGLGLRLIYFSYDVKMKEKGDIPEGYSVSREKKERFSLILESASTNQTSMYLCASRPTSGGYNEQFFGPGTRLTVL.

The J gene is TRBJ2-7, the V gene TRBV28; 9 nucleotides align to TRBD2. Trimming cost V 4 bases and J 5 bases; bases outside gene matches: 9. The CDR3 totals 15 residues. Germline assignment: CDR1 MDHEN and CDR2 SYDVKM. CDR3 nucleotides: TGTGCCAGCAGTTCCGGGGGGACTAGCATCCACGAGCAGTACTTC. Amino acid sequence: CASSSGGTSIHEQYF.

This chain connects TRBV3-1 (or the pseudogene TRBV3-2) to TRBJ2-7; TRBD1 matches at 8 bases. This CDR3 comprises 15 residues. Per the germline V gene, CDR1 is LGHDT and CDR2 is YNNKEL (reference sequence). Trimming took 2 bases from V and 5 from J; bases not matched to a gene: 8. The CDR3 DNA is TGTGCCAGCAGCCAACTCAGGAGACAGGGGAACGAGCAGTACTTC. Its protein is CASSQLRRQGNEQYF.

The CDR3 nucleotides are TGTGCCAGTACAAGGGGAAACACCGGGGAGCTGTTTTTT. It is translated as CASTRGNTGELFF. The J gene is TRBJ2-2, the V gene TRBV19, with D tentatively TRBD1 (5 bases). Germline values: CDR1 LNHDA, CDR2 SQIVND (reference sequence). This CDR3 contains 13 residues. With 7 bases removed from V and 2 bases from J, the gap between germline ends came to 8 bases.

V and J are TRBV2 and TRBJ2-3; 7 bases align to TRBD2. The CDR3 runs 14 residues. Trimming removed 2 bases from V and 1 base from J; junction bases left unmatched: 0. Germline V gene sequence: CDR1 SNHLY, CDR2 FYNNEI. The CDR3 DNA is TGTGCCAGCAGTGAAACTAGCGGCACAGATACGCAGTATTTT. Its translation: CASSETSGTDTQYF.